This TCR beta chain comes out of a study of blood T cell repertoires in COVID-19. Overall study context: Specimens from acute and convalescent COVID-19 originated in the United States, Italy and Spain. PBMCs, B-cell-depleted T cells, or T cells provided the cDNA or gDNA that made up the material.

This clone is a singleton in its sample. There are 15 residues in the CDR3. Germline values: CDR1 GTSNPN, CDR2 SVGIG (reference sequence). J gave up 7 bases and V 3 bases, and 8 bases lay outside the gene matches. Clones were sequenced by immunoSEQ multiplex PCR, and TCRdb holds only the in-frame ones, with some missing. The sample lists tens of thousands of clones, around 84% seen once, with around 4% in the top ten. Material: peripheral blood. The sequence derives from a man older than 75 with active COVID-19. J is TRBJ2-7 and V is TRBV30; 14 bases are shared with TRBD2. The CDR3 here is CAWSSGLAGVNEQYF. The CDR3 coding sequence is TGTGCCTGGAGCTCGGGACTAGCGGGAGTAAATGAGCAGTACTTC.